The rows below give T cell receptor beta chains drawn from one sample of a study of TIL therapy for anti-PD-1-resistant metastatic lung cancer. Data came from immunoSEQ multiplex PCR; TCRdb stores just in-frame clones and leaves some out. The sample has about 50,000 clones, about three quarters seen once. The sample in question was tumor tissue, obtained at baseline. These receptors all come from a person aged 25 to 79 with non-small cell lung cancer. Each CDR3 is given with its conserved first and last residue. The D gene is left open where the match is weak. Size tells how often a clone was seen (once, few, many) or the class of an expanded clone, and some rows leave it out.

.	.	TRBV27	TRBJ2-6	CASSLYGKSSGANVLTF	TGTGCCAGCAGTTTATACGGCAAGAGCTCTGGGGCCAACGTCCTGACTTTC
.	TRBD1	TRBV6-5	TRBJ1-3	CASSPETGNGNTIYF	TGTGCCAGCAGCCCAGAGACAGGGAATGGAAACACCATATATTTT
.	TRBD2	TRBV7-6	TRBJ2-5	CASSLTGLAGEGTQYF	TGTGCCAGCAGTCTTACGGGACTAGCGGGAGAAGGGACCCAGTACTTC
.	.	TRBV5-4	TRBJ2-2	CASSLQGLDTGELFF	TGTGCCAGCAGCTTGCAAGGGTTGGACACCGGGGAGCTGTTTTTT
.	.	TRBV5-4	TRBJ2-3	CASSVDPTDTQYF	TGTGCCAGCAGCGTGGACCCCACAGATACGCAGTATTTT
.	TRBD2	TRBV7-9	TRBJ2-7	CASSPGGTSYEQYF	TGTGCCAGCAGCCCCGGGGGGACTAGTTACGAGCAGTACTTC
.	.	TRBV19	TRBJ1-1	CASGATGSATEAFF	TGTGCCAGTGGAGCTACAGGGTCGGCCACTGAAGCTTTCTTT
few	.	TRBV29-1	TRBJ1-1	CSVGTDGSTEAFF	TGCAGCGTGGGGACCGACGGTAGCACTGAAGCTTTCTTT
.	.	TRBV11-3	TRBJ2-3	CASSLAGAPTDTQYF	TGTGCCAGCAGCTTGGCGGGGGCCCCCACAGATACGCAGTATTTT
.	.	TRBV28	TRBJ1-2	CASTQPPGTDGYTF	TGTGCCAGCACCCAACCCCCAGGGACGGATGGCTACACCTTC
.	.	TRBV7-2	TRBJ2-7	CASSLVPGAPYEQYF	TGTGCCAGCAGCTTAGTTCCGGGGGCACCCTACGAGCAGTACTTC
.	.	TRBV7-2	TRBJ1-2	CASSLILDHGYTF	TGTGCCAGCAGCTTAATCCTGGACCATGGCTACACCTTC
.	TRBD2	TRBV7-9	TRBJ2-2	CASSQRASGPSITGELFF	TGTGCCAGCAGCCAGAGGGCTAGCGGTCCCTCAATCACCGGGGAGCTGTTTTTT
.	TRBD1	TRBV5-4	TRBJ1-2	CASSLAGQNYGYTF	TGTGCCAGCAGCTTGGCGGGACAGAACTATGGCTACACCTTC
.	.	TRBV6-6	TRBJ1-1	CASSNAGGTEAFF	TGTGCCAGCAGTAACGCCGGGGGCACTGAAGCTTTCTTT
.	TRBD2	TRBV6-1	TRBJ2-2	CASTREGNTGELFF	TGTGCCAGCACCCGGGAGGGGAACACCGGGGAGCTGTTTTTT
.	TRBD1	TRBV5-6	TRBJ2-7	CASSTGQTYEQYF	TGTGCCAGCAGCACGGGACAGACGTACGAGCAGTACTTC
medium-sized	.	TRBV14	TRBJ1-1	CASSQTLNTEAFF	TGTGCCAGCAGCCAAACATTGAACACTGAAGCTTTCTTT
.	.	TRBV6-4	TRBJ2-2	CASSISAGPTGELFF	TGTGCCAGCAGTATAAGTGCAGGGCCCACCGGGGAGCTGTTTTTT
.	.	TRBV18	TRBJ1-5	CASSPTGMGSQPQHF	TGTGCCAGCTCACCAACAGGGATGGGCAGTCAGCCCCAGCATTTT
.	.	TRBV7-9	TRBJ2-7	CASSSTGIGSGYEQYF	TGTGCCAGCAGCTCCACAGGGATCGGGAGTGGGTACGAGCAGTACTTC
.	TRBD2	TRBV7-8	TRBJ2-1	CASTLGLAGGYNEQFF	TGTGCCAGCACCTTAGGGCTAGCGGGGGGTTACAATGAGCAGTTCTTC
.	.	TRBV28	TRBJ2-1	CASSEQSYNEQFF	TGTGCCAGCAGTGAGCAATCCTACAATGAGCAGTTCTTC
.	.	TRBV6-4	TRBJ2-7	CASRRIGGSAYEQYF	TGTGCCAGCAGGAGGATAGGGGGGAGCGCCTACGAGCAGTACTTC
.	.	TRBV20-1	TRBJ1-1	CSAKISSEAFF	TGCAGTGCCAAGATTTCAAGTGAAGCTTTCTTT
.	.	TRBV13	TRBJ2-7	CASSLGPGPYEQYF	TGTGCCAGCAGCTTAGGGCCAGGGCCCTACGAGCAGTACTTC
.	.	TRBV27	TRBJ2-4	CASSQGAKNIQYF	TGTGCCAGCTCCCAGGGAGCCAAAAACATTCAGTACTTC
.	.	TRBV9	TRBJ1-6	CASSVYRNSPLHF	TGTGCCAGCAGCGTGTACAGAAATTCACCCCTCCACTTT
.	.	TRBV5-3	TRBJ1-5	CARSFSASRRDHQPQHF	TGTGCCAGAAGCTTTTCGGCCAGCCGACGCGATCATCAGCCCCAGCATTTT
many	TRBD1	TRBV7-6	TRBJ1-5	CASSLGQGTPPQHF	TGTGCCAGCAGCTTAGGACAGGGGACTCCGCCCCAGCATTTT
.	.	TRBV9	TRBJ2-1	CASSVSGGGASNEQFF	TGTGCCAGCAGCGTCTCCGGAGGGGGCGCATCTAATGAGCAGTTCTTC
.	.	TRBV6-6	TRBJ2-5	CASSPSRVLTETQYF	TGTGCCAGCAGCCCCTCCCGAGTATTGACAGAGACCCAGTACTTC
.	TRBD2	TRBV28	TRBJ2-2	CATRSPGGGLTRNTGELFF	TGTGCCACCCGATCCCCCGGGGGGGGGCTTACTAGAAACACCGGGGAGCTGTTTTTT
.	TRBD1	TRBV9	TRBJ1-1	CASSVTGDSEAFF	TGTGCCAGCAGCGTAACAGGGGACAGCGAAGCTTTCTTT
.	.	TRBV6-5	TRBJ2-5	CASSYPRQYF	TGTGCCAGCAGTTACCCTCGTCAGTACTTC
.	.	TRBV7-8	TRBJ2-5	CASSLRGPETQYF	TGTGCCAGCAGCTTGCGAGGGCCGGAGACCCAGTACTTC
.	TRBD1	TRBV30	TRBJ2-3	CATSTGVIPDTQYF	TGTGCCACCTCCACAGGGGTTATCCCAGATACGCAGTATTTT
medium-sized	TRBD1	TRBV7-9	TRBJ2-7	CASSQGQGDEQYF	TGTGCCAGCAGCCAGGGACAGGGAGACGAGCAGTACTTC
.	.	TRBV7-8	TRBJ1-1	CASSLVGGSNTEAFF	TGTGCCAGCAGCTTAGTGGGGGGATCGAACACTGAAGCTTTCTTT
.	TRBD1	TRBV5-1	TRBJ1-4	CASRSGTGVSTNEKLFF	TGCGCCAGCAGATCCGGGACAGGCGTTTCAACTAATGAAAAACTGTTTTTT
.	TRBD1	TRBV18	TRBJ1-5	CASSRDPGGPQHF	TGTGCCAGCTCACGGGACCCAGGGGGGCCCCAGCATTTT
.	.	TRBV7-6	TRBJ1-3	CASSPDGSSGNTIYF	TGTGCCAGCAGCCCTGACGGTTCCTCTGGAAACACCATATATTTT
few	TRBD1	TRBV27	TRBJ1-2	CASSLQGANYGYTF	TGTGCCAGCAGTTTGCAGGGGGCCAACTATGGCTACACCTTC
few	.	TRBV9	TRBJ1-1	CASSVRDTEAFF	TGTGCCAGCAGCGTCCGAGACACTGAAGCTTTCTTT
.	.	TRBV28	TRBJ1-3	CASTTHQLGNTIYF	TGTGCCAGCACCACTCACCAGCTCGGAAACACCATATATTTT
.	.	TRBV11-2	TRBJ1-2	CASSLVVGRTVKDGYTF	TGTGCCAGCAGCTTAGTAGTGGGGAGGACCGTCAAGGATGGCTACACCTTC
few	.	TRBV10-3	TRBJ1-2	CAIGNRNYGYTF	TGTGCCATCGGGAACCGCAACTATGGCTACACCTTC
.	.	TRBV19	TRBJ2-3	CASSIDSGRGTADTQYF	TGTGCCAGTAGTATAGATTCCGGCAGGGGTACCGCAGATACGCAGTATTTT
.	.	TRBV5-1	TRBJ2-5	CASSLGAGETQYF	TGCGCCAGCAGCTTGGGGGCGGGAGAGACCCAGTACTTC
.	TRBD1	TRBV19	TRBJ2-7	CASADRREQYF	TGTGCCAGCGCGGACAGGCGTGAGCAGTACTTC
.	.	TRBV19	TRBJ1-2	CASKGRVFGYTF	TGTGCCAGTAAGGGCAGGGTCTTTGGCTACACCTTC
.	.	TRBV28	TRBJ2-7	CASSPTGLNLYEQYF	TGTGCCAGCAGCCCGACGGGTCTCAACCTCTACGAGCAGTACTTC